Described below is a single T cell receptor (beta chain) sequence and its context. Its target is not known. This sample stems from a study of T cell responses to AZD1222 COVID-19 vaccine. Notes on the study in general: The breadth and depth of Spike-specific TCRs increased once two AZD1222 doses had been given.

Some clones are missing from TCRdb's copy, which holds only in-frame ones; the method was immunoSEQ multiplex PCR. The data contain 90,000 to 110,000 clones, more than 75% of them singletons. Germline lookup yields CDR1 LGHNA and CDR2 YSLEER. Trimming shortened V by 3 bases and J by 0 bases, and 15 bases separated the two germline ends. The CDR3 spans 17 residues. The J gene is TRBJ1-3, the V gene TRBV4-3; tentatively, D is TRBD1 (5 bases). The sample was peripheral blood, taken on day 0 of AZD1222 vaccination. The receptor's source is an adult in good health. The CDR3 bases are TGCGCCAGCAGCCAGGGGTCCGGGACGGGCTCTGGAAACACCATATATTTT. Translation gives CASSQGSGTGSGNTIYF.